The T cell receptor beta chain described here comes from a study of CD8+CD57+ T cells in acquired aplastic anemia. General study points: Patients had twenty-nine CD8+ CDR3 sequences in common with controls (the shared set).

Looked up from germline, CDR1 is SSHAT and CDR2 is FNYEAQ (reference sequence). The CDR3 totals 13 residues. The ends were cut back, 1 base at V and 2 bases at J, with 5 bases in the middle. An expansion of CD8+CD57+ cells by flow cytometry had been shown in patients chosen for sequencing. Severe acquired aplastic anemia was diagnosed in all patients. TCR beta VDJ and CDR3 profiles were obtained from a genomic DNA template. TCRdb independently ran MiXCR on the reads; one entry per CDR3 protein. The data contain approximately 300,000 distinct CDR3 sequences, under 65% of them singletons. This clonotype was observed at least ten times. Its specificity is not known.

The receptor's source is a human donor with aplastic anemia. The specimen sequenced was sorted CD4+, CD8+, or CD8+CD57+ T cells (not recorded which) from PBMCs. This sequence joins TRBV7-7 and TRBJ2-5; D ambiguous. The CDR3 sequence is CASSLDRQETQYF. The CDR3 DNA sequence: TGTGCCAGCAGCTTAGATAGGCAAGAGACCCAGTACTTC.